This TCR beta chain was profiled in a study of blood T cells in healthy people across ages. A sample-barcoded 5' primer and a J-beta primer mix were used in a second PCR of roughly 7 to 11 cycles. TCRdb called the 5' RACE reads again in MiXCR, with one record for every CDR3 protein. The sample carries about a million distinct CDR3 sequences, roughly 47% recorded once. Around 9.5 milliliters of peripheral blood were drawn from each donor. CDR3 length: 15 amino acids. The germline V and J ends were trimmed by 2 bases and 0 bases, with 10 bases remaining between them. Per the germline V gene, CDR1 is MNHNS and CDR2 is SASEGT. With respect to this clonotype: Its antigen is unknown.

Study-level findings and limits: Fewer expanded clones and more diversity marked long-lived versus aged donors.

The specimen was blood. The chain joins TRBV6-1 to TRBJ1-2; possible D gene TRBD1, 5 bases. This receptor was obtained from a woman in her fifties or sixties in good health. The CDR3 region has the DNA TGTGCCAGCAGTGAAATCGGGGCCGCTAACTATGGCTACACCTTC. This codes for CASSEIGAANYGYTF.